A selection of T cell receptor beta chains follows, all from one sample in a study of T cell clusters in autoimmune cytopenias. One entry per CDR3 protein, without DNA, is what TCRdb gives after re-calling the multiplex PCR reads. Its listing shows under 9,000 distinct CDR3 sequences. The sample was peripheral blood. Every receptor here comes from a human donor with an autoimmune cytopenia or autoimmune hepatitis (not recorded which). CDR3s include the opening cysteine and the closing phenylalanine or tryptophan. Part of the rows lack a size; the others show once, few, many or a class for expanded clones.

cdr3_aa: CASSPRTTGANVLTF; v_call: TRBV6-5; j_call: TRBJ2-6; clone_size: medium-sized
cdr3_aa: CASSPLNSHGGGYTF; v_call: TRBV18; j_call: TRBJ1-2; clone_size: medium-sized
cdr3_aa: CASSPPLGQGAGEQFF; v_call: TRBV5-4; j_call: TRBJ2-1; clone_size: medium-sized
cdr3_aa: CASSFYSGPQGGEQYF; v_call: TRBV12-3/TRBV12-4; j_call: TRBJ2-7; clone_size: -
cdr3_aa: CASSPRWADTQYF; v_call: TRBV7-9; j_call: TRBJ2-3; clone_size: -
cdr3_aa: CASSLDQRGGDTQYF; v_call: TRBV5-1; j_call: TRBJ2-3; clone_size: -
cdr3_aa: CASSPMGDYHYGYTF; v_call: TRBV18; j_call: TRBJ1-2; clone_size: -
cdr3_aa: CSATGHGNQPQHF; v_call: TRBV20-1; j_call: TRBJ1-5; clone_size: -
cdr3_aa: CSARDSAGSKNIQYF; v_call: TRBV20-1; j_call: TRBJ2-4; clone_size: -
cdr3_aa: CSARDGTGAEKLFF; v_call: TRBV20-1; j_call: TRBJ1-4; clone_size: -
cdr3_aa: CASSKAAGTQETQYF; v_call: TRBV21-1; j_call: TRBJ2-5; clone_size: -
cdr3_aa: CAWSWGWDRGLPEKLFF; v_call: TRBV30; j_call: TRBJ1-4; clone_size: -
cdr3_aa: CASRSGTSNTGELFF; v_call: TRBV5-4; j_call: TRBJ2-2; clone_size: -
cdr3_aa: CASSWTGDGSNQPQHF; v_call: TRBV6-6; j_call: TRBJ1-5; clone_size: medium-sized
cdr3_aa: CASSMPGLAGFEQYF; v_call: TRBV6-5; j_call: TRBJ2-7; clone_size: -
cdr3_aa: CASSLMSSYNEQFF; v_call: TRBV7-9; j_call: TRBJ2-1; clone_size: -
cdr3_aa: CATGLAGTRNEQFF; v_call: TRBV6-6; j_call: TRBJ2-1; clone_size: medium-sized
cdr3_aa: CASSLPGTGRNNEQFF; v_call: TRBV5-6; j_call: TRBJ2-1; clone_size: medium-sized
cdr3_aa: CAWPLQGAREIGLPGELFF; v_call: TRBV30; j_call: TRBJ2-2; clone_size: medium-sized
cdr3_aa: CSASRDGTNYGYTF; v_call: TRBV20-1; j_call: TRBJ1-2; clone_size: -
cdr3_aa: CAWSVGDGYTF; v_call: TRBV30; j_call: TRBJ1-2; clone_size: medium-sized
cdr3_aa: CASSLNPGAGIGYTF; v_call: TRBV5-5; j_call: TRBJ1-2; clone_size: -
cdr3_aa: CASSPGDAYYGYTF; v_call: TRBV18; j_call: TRBJ1-2; clone_size: medium-sized
cdr3_aa: CASSSRGIADTQYF; v_call: TRBV5-4; j_call: TRBJ2-3; clone_size: -
cdr3_aa: CASSLGGLNEQYF; v_call: TRBV5-4; j_call: TRBJ2-7; clone_size: -
cdr3_aa: CASSLLYLRDTDTQYF; v_call: TRBV19; j_call: TRBJ2-3; clone_size: medium-sized
cdr3_aa: CASSYGGVLENEQFF; v_call: TRBV6-5; j_call: TRBJ2-1; clone_size: -
cdr3_aa: CASSPRQGASMNTEAFF; v_call: TRBV7-6; j_call: TRBJ1-1; clone_size: -
cdr3_aa: CASSYSGGLTEAFF; v_call: TRBV19; j_call: TRBJ1-1; clone_size: medium-sized
cdr3_aa: CASSQHFGDQPQHF; v_call: TRBV4-2; j_call: TRBJ1-5; clone_size: -
cdr3_aa: CSVNSWDSSNTGELFF; v_call: TRBV29-1; j_call: TRBJ2-2; clone_size: medium-sized
cdr3_aa: CATSTRDSTYEQYF; v_call: TRBV15; j_call: TRBJ2-7; clone_size: medium-sized
cdr3_aa: CASSLAASNYGYTF; v_call: TRBV27; j_call: TRBJ1-2; clone_size: -
cdr3_aa: CASRVYNSPLHF; v_call: TRBV6-5; j_call: TRBJ1-6; clone_size: -
cdr3_aa: CATGQRGSYNEQFF; v_call: TRBV19; j_call: TRBJ2-1; clone_size: medium-sized
cdr3_aa: CASSLGSLARNEQFF; v_call: TRBV5-1; j_call: TRBJ2-1; clone_size: -
cdr3_aa: CATSERQEANTIYF; v_call: TRBV24-1; j_call: TRBJ1-3; clone_size: -
cdr3_aa: CAWSVLGEAFF; v_call: TRBV30; j_call: TRBJ1-1; clone_size: -
cdr3_aa: CASLGLAGVNTGELFF; v_call: TRBV19; j_call: TRBJ2-2; clone_size: -
cdr3_aa: CASSLVSGDGYTF; v_call: TRBV11-2; j_call: TRBJ1-2; clone_size: medium-sized
cdr3_aa: CASSPPGGAYEQYF; v_call: TRBV18; j_call: TRBJ2-7; clone_size: -
cdr3_aa: CSVTGSAGGNTGELFF; v_call: TRBV29-1; j_call: TRBJ2-2; clone_size: medium-sized
cdr3_aa: CASGGGGTGELFF; v_call: TRBV6-5; j_call: TRBJ2-2; clone_size: medium-sized
cdr3_aa: CASSKQGGVGQPQHF; v_call: TRBV6-1; j_call: TRBJ1-5; clone_size: -
cdr3_aa: CASSQQGTRQPQHF; v_call: TRBV27; j_call: TRBJ1-5; clone_size: medium-sized
cdr3_aa: CSARGTGQFSEQFF; v_call: TRBV20-1; j_call: TRBJ2-1; clone_size: -
cdr3_aa: CASSDGQGNIQYF; v_call: TRBV14; j_call: TRBJ2-4; clone_size: medium-sized
cdr3_aa: CASGRAGGTDTQYF; v_call: TRBV6-5; j_call: TRBJ2-3; clone_size: medium-sized
cdr3_aa: CASSQGGYLKQYF; v_call: TRBV13; j_call: TRBJ2-7; clone_size: -
cdr3_aa: CASSLSPVNTEAFF; v_call: TRBV5-1; j_call: TRBJ1-1; clone_size: -
cdr3_aa: CASRFGAGNTYNEQFF; v_call: TRBV6-5; j_call: TRBJ2-1; clone_size: medium-sized
cdr3_aa: CASSRQGLDYEQYF; v_call: TRBV19; j_call: TRBJ2-7; clone_size: medium-sized
cdr3_aa: CASKTTAQETQYF; v_call: TRBV27; j_call: TRBJ2-5; clone_size: medium-sized
cdr3_aa: CASISSGGRTDTQYF; v_call: TRBV6-1; j_call: TRBJ2-3; clone_size: medium-sized
cdr3_aa: CSASIGTGSTGELFF; v_call: TRBV20-1; j_call: TRBJ2-2; clone_size: -